The rows below give T cell receptor beta chains drawn from one sample of a study of breast tumors, draining lymph nodes, adjacent tissues. MiXCR was run by TCRdb on the multiplex PCR reads, yielding one entry per CDR3 protein. The sample shows about 35,000 distinct CDR3 sequences, around a third of them seen only once. The source material was breast tumor tissue. These receptors were obtained from a female donor with breast cancer. Some clones in this sample may be carry-over from other donors' samples. Both conserved end residues are part of each CDR3. The order of the fields is CDR3 DNA, CDR3 protein, J gene, D gene, clone size, V gene. D genes are given only for firm matches. Clone sizes are given selectively: once, few, many, or a class where the clone is expanded.

TGCGCCAGCAGCACCGGGGATAGCACAGATACGCAGTATTTT CASSTGDSTDTQYF TRBJ2-3 NA NA TRBV5-1
TGTGCCAGCAGCTTAATGCAAACCGGGGAGCTGTCTTTC CASSLMQTGELSF TRBJ2-2 NA NA TRBV7-8
TGTGCCAGCAGCTTAGTGGACAAGGGACAGGGGGGATATCAGCCCCAGCATTTT CASSLVDKGQGGYQPQHF TRBJ1-5 TRBD1 many TRBV7-8
TGCAGTGCCAAAATCCGTAGCGGGAGGGCCCGGGAGACCCAGTACTTC CSAKIRSGRARETQYF TRBJ2-5 TRBD2 few TRBV20-1
TGTGCCAGCAGGATCTTACTAGCGGCCCAAGAGACCCAGTACTTC CASRILLAAQETQYF TRBJ2-5 TRBD2 many TRBV2
TGTGCCAGCAGCGTAGTCGGGGGCTCCCGCACAGATACGCAGTATTTT CASSVVGGSRTDTQYF TRBJ2-3 NA NA TRBV9
TGCGCCAGCAGGGGGGGGGACACGGTGGGCCATGAGCAGTTCTTC CASRGGDTVGHEQFF TRBJ2-1 NA many TRBV5-1
TGTGCCAGCAGTTTAGGTTGGACGGCGGCAGATACGCAGTATTTT CASSLGWTAADTQYF TRBJ2-3 NA many TRBV12-3/TRBV12-4
TGTGCCAGCAGATCGGGGGCGGGTTATCAGCCCCAGCATTTT CASRSGAGYQPQHF TRBJ1-5 NA once TRBV6-5
TGTGCCAGTAGTCCTCCAGGGGCACCCCTCCACTTT CASSPPGAPLHF TRBJ1-6 NA NA TRBV19
TGTGCCAGCAGAGATAGCGGTGGTTTGCGAGAGCAGTTCTTC CASRDSGGLREQFF TRBJ2-1 NA NA TRBV2
TGTGCCAGCAGCCTCACCATCCCAGCGCGCGATACGCAGTATTTT CASSLTIPARDTQYF TRBJ2-3 NA NA TRBV3-1
TGTGCCAGCAGCTTAGGCCCGGACACCGGGGAGCTGTTTTTT CASSLGPDTGELFF TRBJ2-2 NA many TRBV11-3
TGCGCCAGCAGCTTAGTACTAGCGGGAGCGGAGACCCAGTACTTC CASSLVLAGAETQYF TRBJ2-5 TRBD2 many TRBV5-1
TGTGCTAGCAGCTTTAACGTTGACACCGGGGAGCTGTTTTTT CASSFNVDTGELFF TRBJ2-2 NA many TRBV7-7
TGTGCCGGCAGCCAAGCCGGGACTCCTGCCTTC CAGSQAGTPAF TRBJ2-1 NA NA TRBV3-1
TGTGCCAGCAGTTTGGGAAAGGGATCATACTCAGCGGGTAATGAGCAGTTCTTC CASSLGKGSYSAGNEQFF TRBJ2-1 NA many TRBV12-3/TRBV12-4
TGTGCCAGCGCCAGCGGGAGGGCCTTTGGCTCCTACAATGAGCAGTTCTTC CASASGRAFGSYNEQFF TRBJ2-1 TRBD2 medium-sized TRBV2
TGTGCCGGTAGCCAAGGACTAGCGGGGAGGCGGGTATACAATGAGCAGTTCTTC CAGSQGLAGRRVYNEQFF TRBJ2-1 TRBD2 few TRBV19
TGCGCCAGCAGCCAAGAAGGGTCGGGAGGGCGCTACAATGAGCAGTTCTTC CASSQEGSGGRYNEQFF TRBJ2-1 TRBD2 NA TRBV4-1
TGTGCCAGCAGCTTCGGGACAGGGGCCTACGAGCAGTACTTC CASSFGTGAYEQYF TRBJ2-7 TRBD1 many TRBV5-5
TGCAGTGCTAGTCTTTCGGACTATGGCTACACCTTC CSASLSDYGYTF TRBJ1-2 NA NA TRBV20-1
TGTGCCAGCAGTGAAACGGGGACTAGCGGCCTTTACAATGAGCAGTTCTTC CASSETGTSGLYNEQFF TRBJ2-1 TRBD2 NA TRBV25-1
TGTGCCAGTAGTATAAATCTTCCCAATAGGAAGACCGGGGAGCTGTTTTTT CASSINLPNRKTGELFF TRBJ2-2 NA NA TRBV19
TGTGCCTGGAGTGTTGGGAGGGCTAGTGGTGAGACCCAGTACTTC CAWSVGRASGETQYF TRBJ2-5 TRBD2 few TRBV30
TGCGCCAGCAGCCAAGAGTTAGGGTGGGACTATGGCTACACCTTC CASSQELGWDYGYTF TRBJ1-2 NA NA TRBV4-1